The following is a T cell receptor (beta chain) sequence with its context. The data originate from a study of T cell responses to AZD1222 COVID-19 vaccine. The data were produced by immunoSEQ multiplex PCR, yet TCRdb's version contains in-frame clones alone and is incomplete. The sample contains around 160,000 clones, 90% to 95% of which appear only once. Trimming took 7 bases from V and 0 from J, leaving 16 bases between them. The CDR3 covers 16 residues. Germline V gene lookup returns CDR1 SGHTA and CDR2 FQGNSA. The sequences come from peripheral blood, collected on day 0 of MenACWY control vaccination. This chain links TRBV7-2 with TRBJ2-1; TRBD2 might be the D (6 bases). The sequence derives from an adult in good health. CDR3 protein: CASNPTGTRSYNEQFF. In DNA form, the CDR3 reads TGTGCCAGCAACCCAACCGGGACTCGCTCCTACAATGAGCAGTTCTTC. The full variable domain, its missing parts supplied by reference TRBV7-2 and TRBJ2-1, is GAGVSQSPSNKVTEKGKDVELRCDPISGHTALYWYRQSLGQGLEFLIYFQGNSAPDKSGLPSDRFSAERTGGSVSTLTIQRTQQEDSAVYLCASNPTGTRSYNEQFFGPGTRLTVL.